The table lists the clone carrying this TCR beta chain with many counts. V dropped 3 bases and J dropped 5 bases, with 23 bases sitting between them. CDR1 and CDR2 from the germline V gene are SQVTM and ANQGSEA. The CDR3 length is 17 residues. This entry comes from a study of response to subunit inactivated influenza vaccine. TCRdb ran MiXCR on the RT-PCR reads and lists one entry per CDR3 protein. This sample carries about 570,000 distinct CDR3 sequences, 12% of them seen once, and the ten largest clones take more than 8.5%. This receptor was obtained from a man aged 45-60 years who received an inactivated influenza vaccine. The chain combines TRBV29-1 with TRBJ2-1, with D tentatively TRBD2 (5 bases). The starting material was PBMCs from blood, obtained on the day of vaccination. The DNA of the CDR3 is TGCAGCGTTGATCTTCGTACTAGATCGGCTGCGCACAATGAGCAGTTCTTC. This sequence encodes CSVDLRTRSAAHNEQFF.